Listed below are T cell receptor beta chains from one sample, sequenced in a study of HIV-infected patients and healthy controls. TCRdb analysed the 5' RACE reads with MiXCR anew, one entry per CDR3 protein. The sample consists of 55,000 to 70,000 distinct CDR3 sequences, approximately 21% of them appearing once. The sequencing input was CD4+ T cells from blood. The receptor set was obtained from a human donor in good health. Both conserved end residues are part of each CDR3. The D gene is left open where the match is weak. Only some rows state a clone size, as once, few, many or a class for expanded clones.

TRBJ2-5	few	TRBD1	13	TRBV4-2	TGTGCCAGCAGGGGGACAGCCCAAGAGACCCAGTACTTC	CASRGTAQETQYF
TRBJ2-1	few	.	14	TRBV6-5	TGTGCCAGCAGTCCCCCCCCCTCCTACAATGAGCAGTTCTTC	CASSPPPSYNEQFF
TRBJ2-2	.	.	13	TRBV20-1	TGCAGTGCTTTCGGGGGCCGCACCGGGGAGCTGTTTTTT	CSAFGGRTGELFF
TRBJ2-5	.	TRBD1	16	TRBV28	TGTGCCAGCACCCAATCGGGGACAGGCACCCAAGAGACCCAGTACTTC	CASTQSGTGTQETQYF
TRBJ1-1	.	.	14	TRBV20-1	TGCAGTGCTAGATCCGGGGGGGGGGGGACTGAAGCTTTCTTT	CSARSGGGGTEAFF
TRBJ1-5	.	.	13	TRBV2	TGTGCCAGCGGCGACAGTAGCAATAAGCCCCAGCATTTT	CASGDSSNKPQHF
TRBJ1-3	many	.	13	TRBV11-2	TGTGCCACACGGCAGCACTCTGGAAACACCATATATTTT	CATRQHSGNTIYF
TRBJ1-6	few	.	18	TRBV3-1	TGTGCCAGCAGCCAAGATCGGGGCGCTAGCTCCTATAATTCACCCCTCCACTTT	CASSQDRGASSYNSPLHF
TRBJ1-1	few	TRBD1	15	TRBV6-5	TGTGCCAGCAGTCCCGGGACAGTGCTGAACACTGAAGCTTTCTTT	CASSPGTVLNTEAFF
TRBJ1-3	few	.	15	TRBV11-2	TGTGCCAGCAGCTTACCCCAGCACTCTGGAAACACCATATATTTT	CASSLPQHSGNTIYF
TRBJ2-1	.	TRBD2	16	TRBV13	TGTGCCAGCAGCTCCGAAGGCAGCGGGGGAGGGAATGAGCAGTTCTTC	CASSSEGSGGGNEQFF
TRBJ2-4	few	.	13	TRBV12-5	TGTGCTAGTGGTTTGGTTTCATCGAACATTCAGTACTTC	CASGLVSSNIQYF
TRBJ1-2	many	.	12	TRBV10-3	TGTGCCATCAGGGCAGGACGGTATGGCTACACCTTC	CAIRAGRYGYTF
TRBJ2-5	many	TRBD2	20	TRBV20-1	TGCAGTGCTAGAGATTTTCGGGGGACTAGCGGGAGTGGGGGCCAAGAGACCCAGTACTTC	CSARDFRGTSGSGGQETQYF
TRBJ1-2	many	.	15	TRBV19	TGTGCCAGTAGTATAAGAGCAACCGCCGATTATGGCTACACCTTC	CASSIRATADYGYTF
TRBJ1-5	many	.	14	TRBV10-3	TGTGCCATCAGTGAGAACGGGAGCAATCAGCCCCAGCATTTT	CAISENGSNQPQHF
TRBJ2-3	many	TRBD2	17	TRBV28	TGTGCCAGCAGTTTGGGACGGACTAGCGGGAGCACAGATACGCAGTATTTT	CASSLGRTSGSTDTQYF
TRBJ1-2	many	.	11	TRBV29-1	TGCAGCGTTGGGAGAGATGAGGGCTACACCTTC	CSVGRDEGYTF
TRBJ1-1	large	.	13	TRBV2	TGTGCCAGCGAGAGGGGGGCGCGGACTGAAGCTTTCTTT	CASERGARTEAFF
TRBJ1-1	many	.	14	TRBV12-3/TRBV12-4	TGTGCCAGCAGTTTTCAGGGGATGACCACTGAAGCTTTCTTT	CASSFQGMTTEAFF
TRBJ2-1	.	TRBD2	20	TRBV4-2	TGTGCCAGCAGCCAAGATAGTTTTGCTGGAGCGGGGGGCCCCTACAATGAGCAGTTCTTC	CASSQDSFAGAGGPYNEQFF
TRBJ1-2	.	TRBD1	14	TRBV5-1	TGCGCCAGCAGCTTGACGGACAGGCACTATGGCTACACCTTC	CASSLTDRHYGYTF
TRBJ2-2	few	.	12	TRBV19	TGTGCCAGTAGTAGCGGTACCGGGGAGCTGTTTTTT	CASSSGTGELFF
TRBJ1-1	many	.	13	TRBV7-9	TGTGCCAGCAGCTTAGGGGGTTTCGGCGAAGCTTTCTTT	CASSLGGFGEAFF
TRBJ1-6	.	TRBD1	15	TRBV20-1	TGCAGTGCAACAAGGGACAGGGCTACCAATTCACCCCTCCACTTT	CSATRDRATNSPLHF